The entry that follows covers one TCR beta chain sequence. CDR3 length: 15 amino acids. V lost 0 bases and J lost 6, with 14 bases in between. Germline V CDR1 and CDR2: KGHSY, FQNENV. The sample originates from a study of blood T cell repertoires in COVID-19. Turning to the study itself: Samples of COVID-19 (acute and convalescent) were obtained from the United States, Italy and Spain. Nucleic acid was either cDNA or gDNA, and it came from T cells, B-cell-depleted T cells, or PBMCs.

Original processing methods: Amplification with reference gene primers provided the estimates of nucleated cell counts. Only in-frame clones appear in the TCRdb table, and some are missing; sequencing was by immunoSEQ multiplex PCR. D and trimming were read from the DNA, whereas the V and J calls and clone size are those reported in that table. The sample consists of some 70,000 clones, around 87% of them appearing once. Sequenced sample: peripheral blood. This chain joins TRBV16 and TRBJ1-2; D is unresolved. This sequence was found in a man aged 50 or older with active COVID-19. CDR3 region: CASSQSGGLLNGYTF. CDR3 coding DNA: TGTGCCAGCAGCCAATCGGGCGGACTCTTGAATGGCTACACCTTC.